The entry that follows covers one TCR beta chain sequence. This clonotype was counted a few times. Its antigen is currently not known. Per-base quality was not reported, and no clone a single base away is much larger than it. The time point tag for this specimen amounts to: sample taken at primary tumor resection. TCR sequencing used whole RNA extracted from tumor and nontumor lung tissue, or from cryopreserved PBMC samples, without cell sorting. Donors were some 67 patients with early-stage, untreated non-small cell lung cancer from the lung TRACERx cohort. Patients were selected for TCR sequencing only if sufficient RNA was available from at least two tumor regions. The data are from a study of spatial heterogeneity in lung cancer (dated by TCRdb to about 2019). Regarding the complete study: More beta-chain than alpha-chain transcripts were consistently detected, likely reflecting higher beta-chain transcript abundance. Both alpha and beta chains were TCR-sequenced in 220 or so tumor regions, approximately 68 matched nontumor lung samples and around 50 PBMC samples obtained at surgery. Nonsynonymous mutation counts, determined by whole-exome sequencing of tumor tissue, were related to TCR repertoire features. The study quantitatively compared TCR alpha and beta repertoires across multiple tumor regions, matched nontumor lung and blood in non-small cell lung cancer. In the raw uncorrected reads, each unique combination of TCR and UMI appeared more than ten times on average. Results and caveats for the whole study, not just this receptor: Ubiquitous expanded tumor TCRs were detected in blood more often at tumor resection than at routine follow-up. Confirming at a functional level the hypothesis that regional TCRs recognize regional mutations was considered to require additional single-cell paired TCR alpha and beta sequencing.

The method was 5' RACE. Sequencing was carried out with a NextSeq 500. To allow correction of PCR and sequencing errors, the TCR library protocol tagged every TCR cDNA molecule with a unique molecular identifier. Turning to the authors' computational methods: TCR identification, UMI-based error correction and CDR3 extraction were all carried out with Decombinator tools. TCRs above a frequency of 2 per 1,000, corresponding to the top 1% of the tumor frequency distribution, were defined as expanded. Rényi diversity was computed with the R vegan package after subsampling each repertoire 100 times to 5,000 TCRs. To build CDR3 similarity networks, amino acid triplet string-kernel similarity was used, and CDR3s were connected when their pairwise similarity was above 0.82. TCRdb reanalyzed the raw reads on its own, using fastp at Q25 for trimming and MiXCR for clone calling, and kept in-frame beta chains. Rows matching on CDR3 protein sequence are summarized as one entry with the most common DNA and genes. The V and J calls come from TCRdb's annotation, not from the publication. For this sample the table gives around 11,000 distinct CDR3 sequences, of which approximately 25% were detected only once. The ten biggest clones cover 25% to 35% of the sample.

The CDR3 has 15 amino acids, counting the end cysteine and phenylalanine. Only CDR3 DNA is held: 45 bases, read in frame from base 1. The germline V gene provides CDR1 SGHTA and CDR2 FQGNSA. V gives up 4 bases and J gives up 5 bases, and the segment between their germline ends measures 14 bases. The rearranged chain carries TRBV7-2 and TRBJ1-4; the D gene cannot be resolved reliably. This specimen was PBMCs, taken at surgery. The clonotype comes from a female donor with early-stage non-small cell lung cancer. Read as DNA, the sequence is TGTGCCAGCAGCTCAAACGGGGTGAACAATGAAAAACTGTTTTTT. This codes for CASSSNGVNNEKLFF.